This paragraph covers one TCR beta chain sequence. Other nucleotide sequences from this sample produce the same CDR3. TCRdb's table, derived via immunoSEQ multiplex PCR, lists solely in-frame clones and lacks some. The repertoire holds about 2.3 million clones, roughly 90% seen once, with about 0.41% in the top ten. The data were taken from a study of shared clonotypes between healthy human individuals. Overall study context: A couple of women and a few men aged 18 to 49 served as donors.

Trimming stripped 1 base from V and 0 bases from J, with 12 bases between. The CDR3 totals 16 residues. Germline V gives CDR1 KGHSH, CDR2 LQKENI. The receptor was derived from a man younger than 30 in good health. Some clones in this sample may be carry-over from other donors' samples. V gene TRBV18 combines with J gene TRBJ1-1; weak D call: TRBD1 (5 bases). The specimen was naive CD4+ T cells from PBMCs. The subset is: CD45RA+ positively selected. This chain's CDR3 is CASSPRQGGMNTEAFF. The CDR3 nucleotides are TGTGCCAGCTCACCACGGCAGGGCGGGATGAACACTGAAGCTTTCTTT.